The clone carrying this TCR beta chain has a single count. V was pared by 5 bases and J by 7 bases, with 14 bases between. Germline CDR1 SGHAT, CDR2 FQNNGV. CDR3 length: 13 amino acids. The data originate from a study of Ad26.COV2.S vaccination and SARS-CoV-2 variants. Libraries were prepared by immunoSEQ multiplex PCR; TCRdb keeps only in-frame clonotypes and omits some of them. Of more than 300,000 clones listed, roughly 84% are singletons. The treatment denotes: 19 received Ad26.COV2.S at low or high dose, single or two shots; roughly 5 received placebo; per-sample allocation not given. Samples were taken on day 63 after the first vaccine or placebo injection. The study used a vaccine consisting of an Ad26 vector that expressed Wuhan-strain SARS-CoV-2 spike.

V and J are TRBV11-2 and TRBJ1-2; a possible D gene is TRBD1 (5 bases). The TCR comes from a person aged 18-65 years who received the Ad26.COV2.S COVID-19 vaccine or a placebo. The specimen was peripheral blood, collected in a trial of Ad26.COV2.S vaccine versus placebo. CDR3 loop: CASSPGGGSGYTF. The CDR3 DNA reads TGTGCCAGCAGCCCCGGGGGAGGGAGTGGCTACACCTTC.